The 27 T cell receptor beta chains below all came from one sample that was sequenced in a study of response to subunit inactivated influenza vaccine. TCRdb itself ran the RT-PCR reads through MiXCR, one entry per CDR3 protein. The data contain about half a million distinct CDR3 sequences, under 9% of them singletons. Sequencing was performed on PBMCs from blood, taken approximately 25 months after vaccination. These receptors were collected from a man aged 45 to 70 who received an inactivated influenza vaccine.

This clonotype came up many times. V is TRBV7-2 and J is TRBJ2-4, with 7 nucleotides matching TRBD1. V shed 5 bases, J shed 4 bases, and the junction held 8 bases outside the gene matches. The CDR3 has 15 residues. CDR1 SGHTA and CDR2 FQGNSA come from the germline V gene. The CDR3 region has the DNA TGTGCCAGCAGCCCCGCTGACAGGGAAAAAAACATTCAGTACTTC. It yields the protein CASSPADREKNIQYF.

The V call is TRBV4-3, the J call TRBJ2-7, with D possibly TRBD1 on 5 matching bases. The CDR3 length is 16 residues. Germline V CDR1 and CDR2: LGHNA, YSLEER. Trimming stripped 0 bases from V and 6 bases from J, with 18 bases between. The CDR3 loop is CASSQDLGQGSLEQYF. CDR3 bases: TGCGCCAGCAGCCAAGATTTGGGGCAGGGATCACTCGAGCAGTACTTC.

This clonotype occurred many times. This chain joins TRBV12-3 or TRBV12-4 and TRBJ1-2; D is unclear. CDR3 length: 18 residues. V gave up 6 bases and J gave up 1 base, with 24 bases separating them. CDR3 DNA sequence: TGTGCCAGCAGGGGCACCGACCGCTTTGGCTTTTTTAACTATGGCTACACCTTC. It specifies CASRGTDRFGFFNYGYTF.

This clonotype was seen only a few times. The gene calls are TRBV29-1 and TRBJ1-1, with 7 bases identical to TRBD1. In germline, CDR1 is SQVTM, CDR2 ANQGSEA. The V segment lost 6 bases and the J segment 4 bases; nucleotides outside the gene matches: 11. The CDR3 has 14 residues. CDR3 coding DNA: TGCAGCGTGACAAGAAGTAGGGGGCTCACTGAAGCTTTCTTT. Amino acid sequence: CSVTRSRGLTEAFF.

This clonotype appeared a few times. The V and J genes are TRBV28 and TRBJ2-6; 8 bases match TRBD1. Losses at the gene ends were 7 bases for V and 4 bases for J; bases not matched to a gene: 9. The CDR3 has 16 residues. Per germline, CDR1 MDHEN and CDR2 SYDVKM. CDR3 residues: CASTLSTGAGANVLTF. CDR3 DNA sequence: TGTGCCAGCACTCTGTCGACAGGGGCCGGGGCCAACGTCCTGACTTTC.

V is TRBV7-2 and J is TRBJ1-1; D not resolved. Germline values: CDR1 SGHTA, CDR2 FQGNSA. The V end was cut by 5 bases, the J end by 2 bases, with 15 bases between. The CDR3 covers 15 residues. The CDR3 sequence: CASSRLAHPNTEAFF. The CDR3 DNA reads TGTGCCAGCAGCCGCCTAGCACACCCAAACACTGAAGCTTTCTTT.

The rearrangement uses TRBV20-1 and TRBJ2-7, with 14 nucleotides matching TRBD2. This CDR3 contains 16 residues. The germline V gene has CDR1 DFQATT and CDR2 SNEGSKA (reference sequence). V lost 4 bases, J lost 3 bases, and 8 bases stayed unmatched. CDR3 loop: CSAMGTSGSGLYEQYF. Here the CDR3 DNA reads TGCAGTGCTATGGGGACTAGCGGGAGCGGACTCTACGAGCAGTACTTC.

At least ten counts were recorded for this clonotype. The chain couples TRBV5-6 to TRBJ1-5; D is possibly TRBD1 (6 bases). Germline-derived CDR1 and CDR2 are SGHDT and YYEEEE. The germline V and J ends were trimmed by 4 bases and 4 bases, with 9 bases remaining between them. This CDR3 spans 13 amino acids. DNA for the CDR3: TGTGCCAGCAGCACCGACAGGAATCAGCCCCAGCATTTT. Its protein product is CASSTDRNQPQHF.

The rearrangement joins TRBV7-7 to TRBJ2-5, with 9 bases identical to TRBD2. CDR1 and CDR2 from the germline V gene are SSHAT and FNYEAQ (reference sequence). Germline trimming cut 6 bases from V and 1 base from J; bases unmatched to any gene: 6. The CDR3 has 15 residues. CDR3 amino acids: CASSPVTSGQETQYF. In nucleotides, the CDR3 is TGTGCCAGCAGTCCCGTGACTAGCGGCCAAGAGACCCAGTACTTC.

Only a few counts were recorded for this clonotype. The CDR3 reads CASSPQGFGYEQYF. CDR3 sequence (DNA): TGTGCCAGCAGCCCTCAGGGTTTTGGCTACGAGCAGTACTTC. The chain combines TRBV7-8 with TRBJ2-7; D perhaps matches TRBD1 (5 bases). Germline CDR1 SGHVS, CDR2 FQNEAQ. CDR3 size: 14 residues. Trimming stripped 5 bases from V and 3 bases from J, with 14 bases between.

The chain has TRBV11-1 and TRBJ2-4; tentatively, D is TRBD2 (5 bases). Trimming cost V 1 base and J 1 base, with 5 bases left between them. Germline CDR1 reads SGHAT; CDR2 reads FQDESV (reference sequence). The length of the CDR3 is 14 residues. The CDR3 loop reads CASSLGEAKNIQYF. CDR3 sequence (DNA): TGTGCCAGCAGCTTAGGGGAGGCCAAAAACATTCAGTACTTC.

The sample holds many counts of this clonotype. V and J are TRBV7-7 and TRBJ2-7; TRBD1 aligns across 8 bases. The V and J ends lost 5 bases and 4 bases, in that order; junction bases with no gene match: 13. Per the germline V gene, CDR1 is SSHAT and CDR2 is FNYEAQ (reference sequence). The CDR3 contains 16 residues. The CDR3 spells CASSPNAGQGAYEQYF. The DNA of the CDR3 is TGTGCCAGCAGCCCAAACGCGGGGCAGGGGGCTTACGAGCAGTACTTC.

This clonotype was counted many times. CDR3 sequence: CASSYRGQGDTEAFF. CDR3 sequence (DNA): TGTGCCAGCAGTTATAGAGGACAGGGGGACACTGAAGCTTTCTTT. V and J are TRBV27 and TRBJ1-1; 10 bases match TRBD1. Germline CDR1 MNHEY, CDR2 SMNVEV (reference sequence). Trimming removed 4 bases from V and 3 bases from J; junction bases left unmatched: 5. CDR3 length: 15 amino acids.

This clonotype was picked up a small number of times. V gene TRBV24-1 combines with J gene TRBJ2-1, with D possibly matching TRBD2 (6 bases). The CDR3 is 12 residues long. Between the trimmed V and J ends, which lost 8 bases and 7 bases, there was a span of 11 bases. CDR1 KGHDR and CDR2 SFDVKD come from the germline V gene. DNA for the CDR3: TGTGCCACCATGGGACTCATAAATGAGCAGTTCTTC. Protein: CATMGLINEQFF.

V usage is TRBV11-3 and J usage is TRBJ2-2; 7 positions match TRBD2. With 2 bases clipped from V and 3 bases from J, the junction kept 9 bases outside the gene matches. This CDR3 is 17 amino acids long. Germline values: CDR1 SGHNT, CDR2 YENEEA. DNA for the CDR3: TGTGCCAGCAGCTTAACGCGGGGGAAGTTGGACACCGGGGAGCTGTTTTTT. It is translated as CASSLTRGKLDTGELFF.

This clonotype showed up just a few times. V and J are TRBV7-6 and TRBJ2-7; either TRBD1 or TRBD2 may supply D (5 bases each). Between the trimmed V and J ends, which lost 5 bases and 6 bases, there was a span of 23 bases. The CDR3 sequence is 16 residues long. Germline V gene data show CDR1 as SGHVS and CDR2 as FNYEAQ. The CDR3 region has the DNA TGTGCCAGCAGCCCCTTAGGTCGAGGGGTAGTCCGCGAGCAGTACTTC. Translating gives CASSPLGRGVVREQYF.

This clonotype has just a few counts. This chain links TRBV28 with TRBJ2-3, with unresolved D. The CDR3 is 14 residues long. Germline CDR1 reads MDHEN; CDR2 reads SYDVKM. The V gene lost 3 bases and the J gene lost 0 bases, with 7 bases spanning the gap. The CDR3 reads CASSFIDSTDTQYF. The CDR3 DNA follows: TGTGCCAGCAGTTTCATAGACAGCACAGATACGCAGTATTTT.

This clonotype was seen more than once but under ten times. V and J are TRBV2 and TRBJ2-1; 7 nucleotides line up with TRBD1. Looked up from germline, CDR1 is SNHLY and CDR2 is FYNNEI. The J segment lost 4 bases and the V segment lost 8 bases, leaving 8 bases of the junction unmatched. The CDR3 length is 14 residues. The CDR3 protein is CASGPGQTYNEQFF. Written as DNA, the CDR3 is TGTGCCAGCGGCCCGGGACAGACTTACAATGAGCAGTTCTTC. Full variable domain (remainder filled in from reference TRBV2 and TRBJ2-1): EPEVTQTPSHQVTQMGQEVILRCVPISNHLYFYWYRQILGQKVEFLVSFYNNEISEKSEIFDDQFSVERPDGSNFTLKIRSTKLEDSAMYFCASGPGQTYNEQFFGPGTRLTVL.

This clonotype was counted a few times. J is TRBJ2-7 and V is TRBV7-2; 10 bases are a match to TRBD2. This CDR3 is built from 15 residues. The V segment lost 0 bases and the J segment 7 bases; nucleotides outside the gene matches: 6. CDR1 and CDR2 (germline): SGHTA, FQGNSA. CDR3 bases: TGTGCCAGCAGCTTAGCGCCCCTAGCGGGGGTAGAGCAGTACTTC. Protein: CASSLAPLAGVEQYF.

The V gene is TRBV20-1, the J gene TRBJ1-5; 7 bases agree with TRBD1. Losses at the gene ends were 5 bases for V and 0 bases for J; bases not matched to a gene: 10. There are 16 residues in the CDR3. Germline loops: CDR1 DFQATT, CDR2 SNEGSKA (reference sequence). The CDR3: CSAYETGQNSNQPQHF. The CDR3 DNA reads TGCAGTGCTTATGAAACGGGACAGAATAGCAATCAGCCCCAGCATTTT.

This clonotype was recorded at least ten times. J is TRBJ2-6 and V is TRBV20-1; D may correspond to TRBD1 or TRBD2 (6 bases each). The CDR3 covers 15 residues. The germline CDR1 and CDR2 sequences are DFQATT and SNEGSKA (reference sequence). The V gene lost 6 bases and the J gene lost 0 bases, with 12 bases spanning the gap. CDR3 loop: CSAPEGGSGANVLTF. DNA for the CDR3: TGCAGTGCCCCCGAGGGGGGCTCTGGGGCCAACGTCCTGACTTTC.

The rearrangement uses TRBV5-6 and TRBJ2-2; 10 bases agree with TRBD2. Germline V gives CDR1 SGHDT, CDR2 YYEEEE. This CDR3 contains 16 residues. The junction had 8 bases not matched to a gene; V was cut back by 1 base and J by 8 bases. The CDR3 loop reads CASSLWLLAGSGELFF. CDR3 coding DNA: TGTGCCAGCAGCTTGTGGTTACTAGCGGGATCTGGGGAGCTGTTTTTT.

This clonotype showed up many times. The chain recombines TRBV20-1 with TRBJ1-4; D not resolved. Germline V gives CDR1 DFQATT, CDR2 SNEGSKA (reference sequence). The CDR3 consists of 13 residues. The V gene lost 3 bases and the J gene lost 7 bases, with 12 bases spanning the gap. CDR3 in amino acids: CSASDEESEKLFF. DNA for the CDR3: TGCAGTGCTAGTGACGAGGAAAGTGAAAAACTGTTTTTT.

The J gene is TRBJ2-7, the V gene TRBV20-1, with a weak D call TRBD2 (6 bases). Per the germline V gene, CDR1 is DFQATT and CDR2 is SNEGSKA (reference sequence). Trimming removed 1 base at V and 6 bases at J, with 13 bases between. The CDR3 runs to 13 residues. CDR3 protein: CSARVRREVEQYF. The CDR3 nucleotides are TGCAGTGCTAGAGTGCGCAGGGAGGTCGAGCAGTACTTC.

V and J are TRBV28 and TRBJ1-1, with 7 bases identical to TRBD1. The germline gives CDR1 MDHEN, CDR2 SYDVKM. J gave up 1 base and V 6 bases, and 8 bases lay outside the gene matches. This CDR3 has 15 residues. In nucleotides, the CDR3 is TGTGCCAGCAGACCGTCCCGACAGGGGAACACTGAAGCTTTCTTT. Residues: CASRPSRQGNTEAFF.

This clonotype has just a few counts. This chain uses TRBV14 with TRBJ2-2; no firm D call. The germline V gene has CDR1 SGHDN and CDR2 FVKESK. This CDR3 has 14 residues. The germline V and J ends were trimmed by 1 base and 7 bases, with 10 bases remaining between them. CDR3 sequence reads: CASSQALVFGELFF. CDR3 DNA: TGTGCCAGCAGCCAAGCCCTCGTTTTCGGGGAGCTGTTTTTT.

This clonotype was recorded at least ten times. CDR3 DNA: TGTGCCAGCAGCTTATACAGCGGCGGCTACACCTTC. Amino acid sequence: CASSLYSGGYTF. The gene calls are TRBV7-2 and TRBJ1-2, with D hard to call. V was cut by 2 bases and J by 8 bases, with 9 bases left in between. Germline V gene lookup returns CDR1 SGHTA and CDR2 FQGNSA. The CDR3 extends over 12 amino acids.